The clone carrying this TCR beta chain has only a few counts. No antigen is known for it. These data are taken from a study of neoadjuvant nivolumab and ipilimumab in lung cancer. Study findings and constraints: Resected-tumor TCR richness correlated positively with pretherapy blood richness. Resected tumors had greater TCR richness and clonality than uninvolved lung.

Profiled with immunoSEQ multiplex PCR; TCRdb holds only in-frame clones, not every one. This sample has about 27,000 clones, with roughly three quarters found just once. The sequenced sample was tumor tissue, obtained after neoadjuvant nivolumab, alone or with ipilimumab, at or shortly before surgery. The sequence was collected from an adult with non-small cell lung cancer.

CDR3 DNA: TGTGCCAGCAAAGGGGACACCCTAAAGGGTGAAGCTTTCTTT. This gives the protein CASKGDTLKGEAFF. This chain uses TRBV4-2 with TRBJ1-1; tentative D call: TRBD1 (6 bases). The length of the CDR3 is 14 residues. Trimming stripped 7 bases from V and 7 bases from J, with 19 bases between. The germline gives CDR1 LGHNA, CDR2 YNFKEQ.